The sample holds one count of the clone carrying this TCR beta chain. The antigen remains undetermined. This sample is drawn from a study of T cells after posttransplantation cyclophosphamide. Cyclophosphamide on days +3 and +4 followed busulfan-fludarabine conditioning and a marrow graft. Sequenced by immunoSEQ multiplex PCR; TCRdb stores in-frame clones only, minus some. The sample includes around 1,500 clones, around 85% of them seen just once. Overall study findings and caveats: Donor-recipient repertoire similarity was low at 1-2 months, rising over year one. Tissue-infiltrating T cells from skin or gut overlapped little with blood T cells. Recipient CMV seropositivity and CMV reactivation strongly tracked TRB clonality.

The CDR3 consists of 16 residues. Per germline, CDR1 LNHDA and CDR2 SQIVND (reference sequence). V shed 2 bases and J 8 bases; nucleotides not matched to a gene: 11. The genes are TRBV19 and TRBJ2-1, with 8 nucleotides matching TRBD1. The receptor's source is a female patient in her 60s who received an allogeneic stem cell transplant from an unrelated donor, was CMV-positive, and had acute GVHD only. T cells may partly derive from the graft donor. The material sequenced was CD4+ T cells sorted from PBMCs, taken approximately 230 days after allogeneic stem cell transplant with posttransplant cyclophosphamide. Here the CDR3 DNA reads TGTGCCAGTAGTATAAGGGGTCGGACAGGGAAGGATGAGCAGTTCTTC. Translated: CASSIRGRTGKDEQFF.